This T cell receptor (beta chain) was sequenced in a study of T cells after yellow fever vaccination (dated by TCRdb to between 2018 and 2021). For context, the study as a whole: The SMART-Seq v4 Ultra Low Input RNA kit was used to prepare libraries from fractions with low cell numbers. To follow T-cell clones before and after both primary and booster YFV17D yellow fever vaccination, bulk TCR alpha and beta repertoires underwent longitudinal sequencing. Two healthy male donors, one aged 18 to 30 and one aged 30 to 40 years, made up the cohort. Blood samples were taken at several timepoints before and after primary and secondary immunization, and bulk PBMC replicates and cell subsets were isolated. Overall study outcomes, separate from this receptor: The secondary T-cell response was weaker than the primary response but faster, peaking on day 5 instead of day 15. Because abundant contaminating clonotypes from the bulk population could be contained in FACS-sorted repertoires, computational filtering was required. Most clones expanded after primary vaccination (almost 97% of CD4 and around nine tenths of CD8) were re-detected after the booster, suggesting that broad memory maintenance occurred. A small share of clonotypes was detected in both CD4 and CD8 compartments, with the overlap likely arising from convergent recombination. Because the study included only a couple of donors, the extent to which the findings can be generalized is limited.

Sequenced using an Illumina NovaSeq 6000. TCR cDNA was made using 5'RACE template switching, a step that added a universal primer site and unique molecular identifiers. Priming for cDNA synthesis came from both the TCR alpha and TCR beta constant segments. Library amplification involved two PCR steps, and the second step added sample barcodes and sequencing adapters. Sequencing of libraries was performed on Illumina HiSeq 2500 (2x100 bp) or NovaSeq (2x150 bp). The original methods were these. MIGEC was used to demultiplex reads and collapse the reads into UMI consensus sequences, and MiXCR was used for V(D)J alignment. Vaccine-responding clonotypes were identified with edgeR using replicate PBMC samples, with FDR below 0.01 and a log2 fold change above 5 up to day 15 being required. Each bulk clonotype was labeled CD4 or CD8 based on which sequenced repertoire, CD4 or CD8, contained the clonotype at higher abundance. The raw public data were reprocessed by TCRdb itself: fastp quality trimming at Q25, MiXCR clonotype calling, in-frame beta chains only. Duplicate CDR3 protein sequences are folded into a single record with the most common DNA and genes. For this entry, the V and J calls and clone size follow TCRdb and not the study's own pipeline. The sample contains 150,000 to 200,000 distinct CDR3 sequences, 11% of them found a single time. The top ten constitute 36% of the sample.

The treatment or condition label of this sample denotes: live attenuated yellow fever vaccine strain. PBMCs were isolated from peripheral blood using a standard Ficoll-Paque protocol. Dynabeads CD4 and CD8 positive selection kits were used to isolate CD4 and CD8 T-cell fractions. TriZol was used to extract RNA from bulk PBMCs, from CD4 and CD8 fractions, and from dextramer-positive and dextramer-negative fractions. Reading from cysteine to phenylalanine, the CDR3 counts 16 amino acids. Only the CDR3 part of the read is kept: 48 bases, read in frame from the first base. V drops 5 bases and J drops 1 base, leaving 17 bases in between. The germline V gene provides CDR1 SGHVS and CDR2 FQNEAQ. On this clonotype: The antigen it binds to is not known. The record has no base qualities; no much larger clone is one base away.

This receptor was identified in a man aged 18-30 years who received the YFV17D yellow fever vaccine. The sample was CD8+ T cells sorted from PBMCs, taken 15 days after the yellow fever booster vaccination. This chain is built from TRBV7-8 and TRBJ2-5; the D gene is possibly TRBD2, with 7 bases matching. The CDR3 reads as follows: CASSRASGGFQETQYF. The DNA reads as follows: TGTGCCAGCAGCCGAGCTTCGGGGGGCTTCCAAGAGACCCAGTACTTC.